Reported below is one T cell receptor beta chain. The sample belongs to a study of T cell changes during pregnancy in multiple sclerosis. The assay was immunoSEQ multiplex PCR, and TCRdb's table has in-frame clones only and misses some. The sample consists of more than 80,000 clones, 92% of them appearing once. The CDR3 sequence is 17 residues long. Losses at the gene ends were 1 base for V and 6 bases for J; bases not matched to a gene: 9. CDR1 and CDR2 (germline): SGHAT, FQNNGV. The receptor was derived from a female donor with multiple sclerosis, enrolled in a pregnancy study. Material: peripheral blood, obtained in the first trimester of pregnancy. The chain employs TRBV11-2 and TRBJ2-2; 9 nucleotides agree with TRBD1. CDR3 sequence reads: CASSLVRQGGMAGELFF. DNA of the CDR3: TGTGCCAGCAGCTTAGTCCGACAGGGGGGAATGGCCGGGGAGCTGTTTTTT.